What follows are 26 T cell receptor beta chains derived from one specimen sequenced in a study of blood T cell repertoires in COVID-19. Produced via immunoSEQ multiplex PCR; TCRdb's table is partial and in-frame only. Counted here are about 64,000 clones, 82% occurring once; the ten biggest clones make up around an eighth. Specimen: peripheral blood. The receptors originated from a human donor in a cohort sampled during active COVID-19.

The V call is TRBV19, the J call TRBJ1-1; D uncertain. The length of the CDR3 is 14 residues. V was cut by 3 bases and J by 4 bases, with 12 bases left in between. Per germline, CDR1 LNHDA and CDR2 SQIVND (reference sequence). The CDR3 DNA follows: TGTGCCAGTAGTATTCTGGCGGGGTTCACTGAAGCTTTCTTT. Its translation is CASSILAGFTEAFF.

This clone came up once. The chain uses TRBV6-2 or TRBV6-3 and TRBJ1-2; no definite D call. Deletions cut 2 bases from V and 8 bases from J, with 9 bases between. Germline V lookup: CDR1 MNHEY, CDR2 SVGEGT. The CDR3 totals 12 residues. The DNA for the CDR3 is TGTGCCAGCAGTTACCCCCTCTCGGGCTACACCTTC. The encoded protein is CASSYPLSGYTF.

The rearrangement links TRBV6-4 to TRBJ2-3, with 7 bases lining up with TRBD2. V shed 5 bases and J 1 base; nucleotides not matched to a gene: 6. Germline values: CDR1 MRHNA, CDR2 SNTAGT. The CDR3 spans 15 residues. The CDR3 loop reads CASSLRGEGTDTQYF. Written as DNA, the CDR3 is TGTGCCAGCAGTCTCCGGGGGGAGGGCACAGATACGCAGTATTTT.

This clone was picked up one time. The chain carries TRBV10-2 and TRBJ2-7; perhaps TRBD2 as D (5 bases). The CDR3 runs to 14 residues. Germline-derived CDR1 and CDR2 are WSHSY and SAAADI. Trimming removed 1 base at V and 2 bases at J, with 9 bases between. The CDR3 is CASSEWIGAYEQYF. The CDR3 DNA reads TGCGCCAGCAGTGAGTGGATCGGGGCCTACGAGCAGTACTTC.

The V call is TRBV15, the J call TRBJ1-2, with D unresolved. There are 13 residues in the CDR3. Germline V gene sequence: CDR1 LNHNV, CDR2 YYDKDF (reference sequence). V lost 1 base and J 8 bases, leaving 11 bases between the germline ends. CDR3 in DNA: TGTGCCACCAGCAGAGCAAGAGGAATCGGCTACACCTTC. Protein sequence: CATSRARGIGYTF.

The gene calls are TRBV7-9 and TRBJ2-5; 11 bases agree with TRBD2. Trimming cost V 2 bases and J 4 bases; bases outside gene matches: 3. Germline CDR1 SEHNR, CDR2 FQNEAQ (reference sequence). This CDR3 has 15 residues. For the CDR3, the DNA is TGTGCCAGCAGCTTAAGTACTAGCGGGGGAGAGACCCAGTACTTC. As protein: CASSLSTSGGETQYF.

The CDR3 reads CASRARDTQYF. The CDR3 coding sequence is TGTGCCAGCAGAGCCAGGGATACGCAGTATTTT. The chain has TRBV2 and TRBJ2-3, with D uncertain. The V end lost 6 bases, the J end lost 6 bases, and 7 bases lay between the germline ends. From germline, CDR1 is SNHLY and CDR2 FYNNEI. This CDR3 is 11 amino acids long.

The chain recombines TRBV14 with TRBJ2-5; perhaps TRBD2 as D (5 bases). The length of the CDR3 is 16 residues. Germline-derived CDR1 and CDR2 are SGHDN and FVKESK. V dropped 1 base and J dropped 2 bases, with 14 bases sitting between them. CDR3 nucleotide sequence: TGTGCCAGCAGCCAAGGCTTGAGGGATTTTCAAGAGACCCAGTACTTC. Its protein product is CASSQGLRDFQETQYF.

The CDR3 DNA sequence: TGTGCCAGCAGCTTTGGACTAACGAAGGACGAGCAGTACTTC. It yields the protein CASSFGLTKDEQYF. The chain recombines TRBV5-8 with TRBJ2-7, with D maybe TRBD2 (6 bases). The germline CDR1 and CDR2 sequences are SGHTS and YDEGEE. V was shortened by 2 bases and J by 5 bases, with 14 bases between the two germline ends. The CDR3 consists of 14 residues.

The chain combines TRBV18 with TRBJ1-5; D is perhaps TRBD1 (5 bases). The CDR3 length is 15 residues. V gave up 6 bases and J gave up 0 bases, with 12 bases separating them. Germline V gene sequence: CDR1 KGHSH, CDR2 LQKENI. The DNA for the CDR3 is TGTGCCAGCTCCCTCAGGACAAATAGCAATCAGCCCCAGCATTTT. Protein product: CASSLRTNSNQPQHF.

This rearrangement joins TRBV2 to TRBJ2-1; 9 bases match TRBD1. Germline V gene data show CDR1 as SNHLY and CDR2 as FYNNEI. CDR3 length equals 16 residues. The trim removed 5 bases at V and 3 bases at J, leaving 8 bases unmatched. CDR3 coding DNA: TGTGCCAGCAGTCTGGACAGGGGAACCCTCTACAATGAGCAGTTCTTC. This encodes CASSLDRGTLYNEQFF.

This chain uses TRBV9 with TRBJ2-5; a possible D gene is TRBD2 (6 bases). Trimming took off 3 bases at V and 1 base at J, with 7 bases between the two ends. This CDR3 region has 13 residues. The germline V gene has CDR1 SGDLS and CDR2 YYNGEE. In nucleotides, the CDR3 is TGTGCCAGCAGCGCTAGCGCCCAAGAGACCCAGTACTTC. It is translated as CASSASAQETQYF.

This chain connects TRBV7-2 to TRBJ2-3, with 7 bases that match TRBD2. The CDR3 is 14 residues long. With 3 bases clipped from V and 2 bases from J, the junction kept 2 bases outside the gene matches. The V gene's germline CDR1 is SGHTA and CDR2 FQGNSA. CDR3 DNA: TGTGCCAGCAGCTTCCGGGACTACACAGATACGCAGTATTTT. It encodes CASSFRDYTDTQYF.

V gene TRBV27 combines with J gene TRBJ2-5, with 11 bases matching TRBD2. V was pared by 7 bases and J by 2 bases, with 9 bases of the junction left unmatched. The CDR3 covers 16 residues. Germline assignment: CDR1 MNHEY and CDR2 SMNVEV (reference sequence). CDR3 loop: CASKIPGLAEQETQYF. CDR3 sequence (DNA): TGTGCCAGCAAAATTCCGGGACTAGCGGAACAAGAGACCCAGTACTTC.

On this clone: This CDR3 is also generated by other DNA sequences in the sample. This chain uses TRBV7-9 with TRBJ2-1, with 11 bases fitting TRBD2. The junction had 14 bases not matched to a gene; V was cut back by 2 bases and J by 8 bases. The V gene's germline CDR1 is SEHNR and CDR2 FQNEAQ (reference sequence). The CDR3 covers 18 residues. Here the CDR3 reads CASSLPPRLAGRTDEQFF. DNA for the CDR3: TGTGCCAGCAGCTTACCTCCGAGACTAGCGGGAAGGACGGATGAGCAGTTCTTC.

V is TRBV30 and J is TRBJ1-1; a possible D gene is TRBD1 (5 bases). The germline V gene encodes CDR1 GTSNPN and CDR2 SVGIG (reference sequence). The germline V and J ends were trimmed by 4 bases and 2 bases, with 17 bases remaining between them. This CDR3 is built from 15 residues. The CDR3 nucleotides are TGTGCCTGGACCCCGGGCAGGGCGATAAACACTGAAGCTTTCTTT. This translates into CAWTPGRAINTEAFF. The whole variable domain, remainder taken from reference TRBV30 and TRBJ1-1, is SQTIHQWPATLVQPVGSPLSLECTVEGTSNPNLYWYRQAAGRGLQLLFYSVGIGQISSEVPQNLSASRPQDRQFILSSKKLLLSDSGFYLCAWTPGRAINTEAFFGQGTRLTVV.

This clone was recorded only once. The chain employs TRBV7-8 and TRBJ1-5; unclear D gene. CDR3 size: 16 residues. V was trimmed by 4 bases and J by 2 bases, leaving 15 bases between them. Germline CDR1 is SGHVS and CDR2 is FQNEAQ. CDR3 loop: CASSSYRLGGNQPQHF. The CDR3 DNA is TGTGCCAGCAGCTCCTACCGTCTCGGAGGCAATCAGCCCCAGCATTTT.

This chain connects TRBV11-1 to TRBJ1-2; D is uncertain. The CDR3 totals 13 residues. V was pared by 10 bases and J by 4 bases, with 16 bases between. Per germline, CDR1 SGHAT and CDR2 FQDESV (reference sequence). In DNA, the CDR3 is TGTGCCACCGAGACCCGCGGAAGCTATGGCTACACCTTC. This translates into CATETRGSYGYTF.

The chain couples TRBV6-5 to TRBJ2-7; 9 bases line up with TRBD1. Looked up from germline, CDR1 is MNHEY and CDR2 is SVGAGI. CDR3 length: 15 amino acids. V was pared by 2 bases and J by 0 bases, with 2 bases of the junction left unmatched. The CDR3 here is CASSYGTGPSYEQYF. CDR3 bases: TGTGCCAGCAGTTACGGGACAGGGCCCTCCTACGAGCAGTACTTC.

This rearrangement joins TRBV10-3 to TRBJ1-1, with 9 bases lining up with TRBD1. The CDR3 is made up of 15 amino acids. Germline CDR1 reads ENHRY; CDR2 reads SYGVKD. The J segment lost 0 bases and the V segment lost 10 bases, leaving 9 bases of the junction unmatched. The CDR3 DNA reads TGTGCCACCAGGAGACAGGGGGAGATGAACACTGAAGCTTTCTTT. Its translation is CATRRQGEMNTEAFF.

The rearrangement uses TRBV28 and TRBJ1-1; 12 bases map to TRBD1. After removal of 5 bases from V and 3 bases from J, the junction contained 10 bases not matched to a gene. This CDR3 is 17 amino acids long. CDR1 is MDHEN and CDR2 is SYDVKM in the germline V gene. Written as DNA, the CDR3 is TGTGCCAGCAGTAGGGGGACAGGGGGCCCGAAGGACACTGAAGCTTTCTTT. It is translated as CASSRGTGGPKDTEAFF.

The V gene is TRBV19, the J gene TRBJ2-1; 11 nucleotides line up with TRBD2. The CDR3 runs to 15 residues. Germline V gene lookup returns CDR1 LNHDA and CDR2 SQIVND (reference sequence). Trimming removed 5 bases from V and 3 bases from J; junction bases left unmatched: 3. The CDR3: CASSSGTSGYNEQFF. CDR3 nucleotides: TGTGCCAGTAGTTCGGGGACTAGCGGCTACAATGAGCAGTTCTTC.

The chain links TRBV7-9 to TRBJ1-4; D remains ambiguous. This CDR3 has 14 residues. Per germline, CDR1 SEHNR and CDR2 FQNEAQ (reference sequence). Trimming shortened V by 2 bases and J by 4 bases, and 8 bases separated the two germline ends. The CDR3 loop is CASSLSQRNEKLFF. The CDR3 DNA sequence: TGTGCCAGCAGCTTAAGTCAGCGTAATGAAAAACTGTTTTTT.

This clone was counted once. The rearrangement uses TRBV7-9 and TRBJ2-1; 7 positions match TRBD2. From germline, CDR1 is SEHNR and CDR2 FQNEAQ (reference sequence). This CDR3 spans 16 amino acids. V shed 5 bases and J 3 bases; nucleotides not matched to a gene: 10. The CDR3, as DNA: TGTGCCAGCAGCAGGAAACTAGCGCGGGACTACAATGAGCAGTTCTTC. Translation gives CASSRKLARDYNEQFF.

The J gene is TRBJ2-7, the V gene TRBV28; tentatively, D is TRBD1 (6 bases). Trimming shortened V by 7 bases and J by 0 bases, and 13 bases separated the two germline ends. Per the germline V gene, CDR1 is MDHEN and CDR2 is SYDVKM. This CDR3 region has 14 residues. CDR3 residues: CASKKSRGSYEQYF. In DNA form, the CDR3 reads TGTGCCAGCAAGAAGTCCAGGGGCTCCTACGAGCAGTACTTC.

As concerns this clone: This could be a read error, since a much larger clone is one nucleotide away. This CDR3 is also generated by other DNA sequences in the sample. The chain uses TRBV18 and TRBJ2-7, with 11 bases identical to TRBD1. Germline lookup yields CDR1 KGHSH and CDR2 LQKENI. This CDR3 comprises 15 residues. The V and J ends lost 2 bases and 2 bases, in that order; junction bases with no gene match: 2. CDR3 residues: CASSPGTGGAYEQYF. The CDR3 nucleotides read TGTGCCAGCTCACCAGGGACAGGGGGAGCCTACGAGCAGTACTTC.